The 7 T cell receptor beta chains below were found in one sample sequenced in a study of CD8+CD57+ T cells in acquired aplastic anemia. The template used for profiling TCR beta VDJ and CDR3 was genomic DNA. From the reads, TCRdb called clonotypes with MiXCR, one entry per CDR3 protein. The sample comprises around 200,000 distinct CDR3 sequences, under 55% of which are singletons, and about 9.7% rests with the top ten. By flow cytometry, patients selected for sequencing had shown an expansion of CD8+CD57+ cells. The sequenced sample consisted of sorted CD4+, CD8+, or CD8+CD57+ T cells (not recorded which) from PBMCs. The receptors were gathered from a human donor with aplastic anemia.

This clonotype was recorded many times. The chain carries TRBV6-5 and TRBJ1-6; D remains ambiguous. V gave up 0 bases and J gave up 10 bases, with 10 bases separating them. Germline assignment: CDR1 MNHEY and CDR2 SVGAGI. This CDR3 spans 14 amino acids. The CDR3, as DNA: TGTGCCAGCAGTTACTCGGGCCTGGGGTCACCCCTCCACTTT. Translation: CASSYSGLGSPLHF.

This clonotype was detected only a few times. The V and J genes are TRBV29-1 and TRBJ2-3, with a possible D match to TRBD2 (6 bases). Trimming removed 0 bases at V and 9 bases at J, with 13 bases between. Germline loops: CDR1 SQVTM, CDR2 ANQGSEA. The CDR3 is 13 amino acids. CDR3 in amino acids: CSVEDLMGGTQYF. The DNA of the CDR3 is TGCAGCGTTGAAGATCTTATGGGGGGAACGCAGTATTTT.

This clonotype was recorded many times. The chain uses TRBV9 and TRBJ2-1; maybe TRBD2 (5 bases). Trimming took 0 bases from V and 10 from J, leaving 11 bases between them. The CDR3 is made up of 13 amino acids. Germline V gene lookup returns CDR1 SGDLS and CDR2 YYNGEE. CDR3 in amino acids: CASSVDSRREQFF. CDR3 in DNA: TGTGCCAGCAGCGTAGACTCGAGGAGGGAGCAGTTCTTC.

The table lists this clonotype with a few counts. This sequence joins TRBV24-1 and TRBJ2-5; 13 nucleotides agree with TRBD2. CDR3 size: 17 residues. Germline V gene lookup returns CDR1 KGHDR and CDR2 SFDVKD. V trimming: 4 bases; J trimming: 3 bases; junction bases outside the gene matches: 7. CDR3 sequence (DNA): TGTGCCACCAGTGAGGCAACTAGCGGGAGGGCTAAAGAGACCCAGTACTTC. The encoded protein is CATSEATSGRAKETQYF.

CDR3 nucleotides: TGCAGTGCCCTGGGACTAGCGGGGGGGCCCTCCTACAATGAGCAGTTCTTC. This gives the protein CSALGLAGGPSYNEQFF. This chain links TRBV20-1 with TRBJ2-1, with TRBD2 matching over 16 bases. Germline V gene data show CDR1 as DFQATT and CDR2 as SNEGSKA (reference sequence). There are 17 residues in the CDR3. The V and J ends lost 6 bases and 0 bases, in that order; junction bases with no gene match: 5.

This clonotype was seen repeatedly, ten times or more. This chain uses TRBV3-1 with TRBJ1-2; D is undetermined. Per the germline V gene, CDR1 is LGHDT and CDR2 is YNNKEL (reference sequence). This CDR3 spans 12 amino acids. V was clipped by 7 bases and J by 6 bases, with 12 bases between them. The CDR3 protein is CASNSRTDGYTF. The CDR3 bases are TGTGCCAGCAACTCGAGGACGGATGGCTACACCTTC. Together with reference TRBV3-1 and TRBJ1-2, the CDR3 gives the full variable domain: DTAVSQTPKYLVTQMGNDKSIKCEQNLGHDTMYWYKQDSKKFLKIMFSYNNKELIINETVPNRFSPKSPDKAHLNLHINSLELGDSAVYFCASNSRTDGYTFGSGTRLTVV.

This chain uses TRBV5-1 with TRBJ2-2, with TRBD2 matching over 8 bases. The trim removed 0 bases at V and 6 bases at J, leaving 7 bases unmatched. Germline CDR1 reads SGHRS; CDR2 reads YFSETQ. The length of the CDR3 is 16 residues. CDR3 sequence: CASSLDVAGLSGELFF. As DNA, the CDR3 is TGCGCCAGCAGCTTGGATGTAGCGGGACTGTCCGGGGAGCTGTTTTTT.